The T cell receptor beta chain under discussion was sequenced for a study of T cells after yellow fever vaccination. Study-wide context: When fractions had low cell numbers, they were prepared with SMART-Seq v4 Ultra Low Input.

This clonotype has a handful of counts. Its specificity is unknown. Trimming shortened V by 2 bases and J by 1 base, and 11 bases separated the two germline ends. The CDR3 consists of 15 residues. Germline V gene data show CDR1 as SEHNR and CDR2 as FQNEAQ (reference sequence). General study points: At around 95% for CD4 and approximately 88% for CD8, most primary-vaccination clones showed up again after the booster.

One entry per CDR3 protein results from TCRdb running MiXCR on the 5' RACE reads. The sample gives fewer than 350,000 distinct CDR3 sequences, 8.7% of which show up once; about a sixth is in the top ten. Here the sequenced sample was PBMCs, taken on the day of the first yellow fever vaccination. This TCR was recovered from a man between 18 and 29 years old who received the YFV17D yellow fever vaccine. The chain links TRBV7-9 to TRBJ1-2; the D gene is possibly TRBD1 (5 bases). Here the CDR3 reads CASSLSGAVNYGYTF. CDR3 DNA: TGTGCCAGCAGCTTATCTGGGGCGGTTAACTATGGCTACACCTTC. The variable domain in full, completed from reference TRBV7-9 and TRBJ1-2, reads DTGVSQNPRHKITKRGQNVTFRCDPISEHNRLYWYRQTLGQGPEFLTYFQNEAQLEKSRLLSDRFSAERPKGSFSTLEIQRTEQGDSAMYLCASSLSGAVNYGYTFGSGTRLTVV.